The entry that follows covers one T cell receptor (beta chain) sequence. Its antigen is unidentified. This sample is drawn from a study of T cell responses to AZD1222 COVID-19 vaccine. Study-wide points: Donors were chiefly white British, with a greater number of females, and clonal diversity was perhaps underestimated. Just a handful of AZD1222 recipients tested seropositive at baseline. Unmutated variant regions reportedly attract nearly half of all spike-specific TCRs.

After removal of 2 bases from V and 0 bases from J, the junction contained 2 bases not matched to a gene. This CDR3 spans 16 amino acids. Germline V gene sequence: CDR1 SGDLS, CDR2 YYNGEE. The method was immunoSEQ multiplex PCR; TCRdb's version includes in-frame clones alone and lacks a portion of them. The sample contains more than 100,000 clones, roughly nine tenths of which appear only once. The sequencing here drew on peripheral blood, taken on day 0 of AZD1222 vaccination. The chain carries TRBV9 and TRBJ2-7; TRBD2 agrees at 13 bases. The TCR sequence derives from an adult in good health. The CDR3 DNA is TGTGCCAGCAGCGTGGGACTAGCGGGGTTCTCCTACGAGCAGTACTTC. It yields the protein CASSVGLAGFSYEQYF.